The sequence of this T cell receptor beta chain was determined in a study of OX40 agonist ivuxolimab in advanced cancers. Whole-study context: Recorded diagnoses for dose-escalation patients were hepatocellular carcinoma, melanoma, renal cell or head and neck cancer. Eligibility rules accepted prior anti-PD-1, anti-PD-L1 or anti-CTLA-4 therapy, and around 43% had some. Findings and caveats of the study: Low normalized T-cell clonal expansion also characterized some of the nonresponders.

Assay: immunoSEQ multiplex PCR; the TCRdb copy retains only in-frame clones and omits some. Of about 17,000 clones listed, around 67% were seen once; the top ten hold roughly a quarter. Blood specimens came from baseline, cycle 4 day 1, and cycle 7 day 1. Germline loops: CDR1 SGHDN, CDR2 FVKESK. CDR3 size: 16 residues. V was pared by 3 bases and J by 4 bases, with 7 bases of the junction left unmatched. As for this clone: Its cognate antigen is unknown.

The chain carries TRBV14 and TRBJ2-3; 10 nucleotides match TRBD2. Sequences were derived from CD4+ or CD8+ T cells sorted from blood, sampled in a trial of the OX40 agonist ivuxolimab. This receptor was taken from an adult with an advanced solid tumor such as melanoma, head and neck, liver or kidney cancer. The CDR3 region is CASSQTSGRASDTQYF. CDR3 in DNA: TGTGCCAGCAGCCAGACGAGCGGGAGGGCCTCAGATACGCAGTATTTT.